The source of this T cell receptor beta chain is a study of blood T cell repertoires in COVID-19. Profiled with immunoSEQ multiplex PCR; TCRdb holds only in-frame clones, not every one. This sample has around 340,000 clones, with roughly 90% found just once. Input material: peripheral blood. This receptor was obtained from a woman aged 60-75 years with COVID-19, enrolled during active disease.

Here the CDR3 DNA reads TGTGCCAGTACCGAGGGACAGGGCCTTTTGAAAGCTTTCTTT. Translation: CASTEGQGLLKAFF. The chain recombines TRBV19 with TRBJ1-1; 9 bases align to TRBD1. V lost 7 bases, J lost 9 bases, and 12 bases stayed unmatched. The CDR3 spans 14 residues. CDR1 is LNHDA and CDR2 is SQIVND in the germline V gene (reference sequence).